This record covers a single T cell receptor beta chain. The sample belongs to a study of T cells expressing NK-cell markers. The CDR3 has 12 amino acids. Germline-derived CDR1 and CDR2 are MNHEY and SVGEGT. TCRdb reanalyzed the 5' RACE reads, giving one entry per CDR3 protein sequence and no DNA. There are over 120,000 distinct CDR3 sequences in the sample, with 10% to 15% held by the top ten. The chain links TRBV6-2 or TRBV6-3 to TRBJ2-1; TCRdb selects TRBD2, and the lack of DNA leaves this call unchecked. The TCR comes from a man in his late teens or twenties in good health. The sample was blood T cells: a sorted CD56 or NKG2C T cell subset, CD4+ or CD8+ T cells, or bulk PBMC T cells (not recorded which). CDR3 region: CASRLGGNEQFF.